This TCR beta chain was identified in a study of T-cell reconstitution after alpha-beta-depleted transplantation in children. The sample holds many counts of this clonotype. Germline V lookup: CDR1 DFQATT, CDR2 SNEGSKA (reference sequence). Trimming removed 3 bases from V and 6 bases from J, with 11 bases in between. The CDR3 length is 13 residues. Using unique molecular identifiers, the investigators prepared the TCRbeta library. TCRdb re-derived calls from the PCR reads in MiXCR, one entry per CDR3 protein. The table shows roughly 670,000 distinct CDR3 sequences, with over 10% occurring only once. Sequences were derived from PBMCs, sampled before TCRalphabeta/CD19-depleted stem cell transplant. The chain joins TRBV20-1 to TRBJ1-4, with D perhaps TRBD1 (5 bases). This sequence was found in a girl aged 2-10 years with congenital amegakaryocytic thrombocytopenia, due to receive a stem cell transplant. The CDR3 DNA is TGCAGTGCTAGGGGAGCAGGGTATGAAAAACTGTTTTTT. It codes for CSARGAGYEKLFF.